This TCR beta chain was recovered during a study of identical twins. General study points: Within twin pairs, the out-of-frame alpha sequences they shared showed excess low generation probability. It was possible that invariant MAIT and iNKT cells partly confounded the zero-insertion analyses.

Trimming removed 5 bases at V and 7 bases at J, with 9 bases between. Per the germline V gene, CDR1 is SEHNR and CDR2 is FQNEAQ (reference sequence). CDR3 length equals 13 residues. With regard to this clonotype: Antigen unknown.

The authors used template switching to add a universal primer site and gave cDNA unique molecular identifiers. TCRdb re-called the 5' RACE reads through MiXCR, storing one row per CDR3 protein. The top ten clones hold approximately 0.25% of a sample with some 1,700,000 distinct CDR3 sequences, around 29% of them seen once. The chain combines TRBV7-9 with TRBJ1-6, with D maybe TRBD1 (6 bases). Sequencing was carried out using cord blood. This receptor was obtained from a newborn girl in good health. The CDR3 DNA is TGTGCCAGCAGCCGCGGGGGCAATTCACCCCTCCACTTT. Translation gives CASSRGGNSPLHF.